This T cell receptor beta chain emerged from a study of blood T cells in healthy people across ages. General study results and limits: Versus aged donors, long-lived donors had higher diversity and more naive CD4+ cells.

Next came a second PCR, run for about 6 to 11 cycles, which used a sample-barcoded 5' primer along with a J-beta primer mix. TCRdb re-called the 5' RACE reads with MiXCR, one entry per CDR3 protein. The repertoire consists of about 720,000 distinct CDR3 sequences, with about a fifth occurring once and the leading ten covering 22%. The authors drew roughly 9.8 milliliters of peripheral blood from each donor. Per-sample PBMC isolation yielded at least 7 million cells. Concerning this clonotype itself: The target antigen is unknown.

Sequenced sample: blood. This TCR derives from a man aged 65 to 85 in good health.

As DNA, the CDR3 is TGTGCCAGCAGTCCTAACAGGGCGCTCTATGGCTACACCTTC. It yields the protein CASSPNRALYGYTF. The chain has TRBV6-5 and TRBJ1-2; D is possibly TRBD1 (6 bases). The CDR3 consists of 14 residues. V was trimmed by 5 bases and J by 4 bases, leaving 14 bases between them. Germline V gene lookup returns CDR1 MNHEY and CDR2 SVGAGI.